The 2 T cell receptor beta chains listed next were all sequenced from one sample in a study of CD8 T cells in ankylosing spondylitis. Each CDR3 protein is one row after TCRdb ran MiXCR on the 5' RACE reads. This table has 150,000 to 250,000 distinct CDR3 sequences, 9.5% to 15% appearing once. The sample taken for sequencing was blood, either unsorted or a sorted T cell fraction (not recorded which). Source of these receptors: a male donor with ankylosing spondylitis or in good health (not recorded which).

This sequence joins TRBV29-1 and TRBJ2-5; 9 nucleotides agree with TRBD2. The germline gives CDR1 SQVTM, CDR2 ANQGSEA. V shed 0 bases and J 1 base; nucleotides not matched to a gene: 9. This CDR3 spans 17 amino acids. CDR3 nucleotides: TGCAGCGTTGAAGACGGGGAGGCTAGCGGGGCCCAAGAGACCCAGTACTTC. It codes for CSVEDGEASGAQETQYF. The whole variable domain, remainder taken from reference TRBV29-1 and TRBJ2-5, is SAVISQKPSRDICQRGTSLTIQCQVDSQVTMMFWYRQQPGQSLTLIATANQGSEATYESGFVIDKFPISRPNLTFSTLTVSNMSPEDSSIYLCSVEDGEASGAQETQYFGPGTRLLVL.

The chain carries TRBV9 and TRBJ2-2; D is unresolved. V lost 6 bases and J lost 7, with 13 bases in between. The germline V gene encodes CDR1 SGDLS and CDR2 YYNGEE. This CDR3 region has 13 residues. CDR3 in amino acids: CASTLHGVGELFF. CDR3 coding DNA: TGTGCCAGCACTCTACATGGGGTCGGGGAGCTGTTTTTT.